This T cell receptor beta chain was recovered during a study of blood T cell repertoires in COVID-19. Study in general: Sites in the United States, Italy and Spain provided acute and convalescent COVID-19 samples.

Repertoires were generated with immunoSEQ multiplex PCR, while TCRdb's copy carries only in-frame clones and drops some. The sample records 110,000 or so clones, about 75% being singletons. The CDR3 has 16 residues. Between the trimmed V and J ends, which lost 2 bases and 1 base, there was a span of 11 bases. Per germline, CDR1 ENHRY and CDR2 SYGVKD. The chain uses TRBV10-3 and TRBJ2-2, with D possibly being TRBD2 (5 bases). The TCR comes from a woman aged 65 to 85 with acute or convalescent COVID-19. Sequenced material: peripheral blood. CDR3 nucleotides: TGTGCCATCAGTGAGGAGGGAGTGGGGAACACCGGGGAGCTGTTTTTT. Its protein is CAISEEGVGNTGELFF.